The source of this T cell receptor beta chain is a study of T cell responses to AZD1222 COVID-19 vaccine. TCRdb keeps only in-frame clones here, not all; method: immunoSEQ multiplex PCR. This table holds about 130,000 clones, 85% to 90% found once. This clone is medium-sized by share. V was clipped by 0 bases and J by 8 bases, with 17 bases between them. Germline CDR1 MRHNA, CDR2 SNTAGT. The CDR3 loop spans 16 amino acids. The J gene is TRBJ2-1, the V gene TRBV6-4, with D perhaps matching TRBD2 (6 bases). Here the sequenced sample was peripheral blood, taken on day 0 of AZD1222 vaccination. The receptor was isolated from an adult in good health. This chain's CDR3 is CASSDSGGSSADEQFF. The CDR3 DNA reads TGTGCCAGCAGTGACTCGGGTGGGTCTAGCGCCGATGAGCAGTTCTTC.